This entry lists 26 T cell receptor beta chains sequenced from one sample in a study of T cell repertoires in cytomegalovirus infection. TCRdb processed the reads anew with MiXCR; each CDR3 protein has one entry. Of over 250,000 distinct CDR3 sequences listed, less than 25% were seen once; the top ten hold roughly 19%. These receptors' targets are unknown. Here the sequenced sample was cultured PBMCs, taken from culture after CMV antigen stimulation. These TCRs come from a human donor in good health (CMV status not recorded). Some clones in this sample may be carry-over from other donors' samples.

This clonotype was found a few times. V usage is TRBV14 and J usage is TRBJ2-3; D unresolved. Germline V gene sequence: CDR1 SGHDN, CDR2 FVKESK. V was clipped by 0 bases and J by 1 base, with 5 bases between them. The length of the CDR3 is 14 residues. The CDR3 nucleotides are TGTGCCAGCAGCCAAGATTTTGGCACAGATACGCAGTATTTT. It encodes CASSQDFGTDTQYF. Variable domain in full (rest from reference TRBV14 and TRBJ2-3): EAGVTQFPSHSVIEKGQTVTLRCDPISGHDNLYWYRRVMGKEIKFLLHFVKESKQDESGMPNNRFLAERTGGTYSTLKVQPAELEDSGVYFCASSQDFGTDTQYFGPGTRLTVL.

The J gene is TRBJ2-1, the V gene TRBV6-2 or TRBV6-3, with 15 bases matching TRBD2. Trimming cost V 6 bases and J 7 bases; bases outside gene matches: 4. Germline V lookup: CDR1 MNHEY, CDR2 SVGEGT. CDR3 length: 15 amino acids. The CDR3 protein is CASRTGTSGRNEQFF. The CDR3, as DNA: TGTGCCAGCAGGACTGGGACTAGCGGGAGGAATGAGCAGTTCTTC.

This clonotype was counted only a few times. The chain links TRBV4-1 to TRBJ1-4, with 10 bases lining up with TRBD1. V was clipped by 0 bases and J by 3 bases; unmatched bases: 7. Per the germline V gene, CDR1 is MGHRA and CDR2 is YSYEKL. This CDR3 contains 18 residues. Here the CDR3 reads CASSQDGDRGRANEKLFF. The CDR3 DNA follows: TGCGCCAGCAGCCAAGATGGGGACAGGGGTAGAGCTAATGAAAAACTGTTTTTT.

V and J are TRBV9 and TRBJ2-3; 7 positions agree with TRBD2. Germline V CDR1 and CDR2: SGDLS, YYNGEE. J lost 4 bases, V lost 0 bases, and 5 bases had no gene match. The CDR3 is 15 amino acids. DNA for the CDR3: TGTGCCAGCAGCGTAGCGGATGCGGGAGCAGATACGCAGTATTTT. Its translation is CASSVADAGADTQYF.

A few counts support this clonotype. V gene TRBV5-6 combines with J gene TRBJ2-5, with 14 positions matching TRBD2. This CDR3 is 18 amino acids long. Germline lookup yields CDR1 SGHDT and CDR2 YYEEEE. Trimming cost V 3 bases and J 5 bases; bases outside gene matches: 12. In DNA form, the CDR3 reads TGTGCCAGCAGCTCGACCCCCGGGACTAGCGGGAGATCGGAGACCCAGTACTTC. As protein: CASSSTPGTSGRSETQYF.

This chain uses TRBV20-1 with TRBJ2-5, with D unclear. Trimming stripped 7 bases from V and 7 bases from J, with 4 bases between. CDR1 DFQATT and CDR2 SNEGSKA come from the germline V gene (reference sequence). The CDR3 spans 8 residues. The CDR3 loop reads CSGGTQYF. The DNA for the CDR3 is TGCAGTGGAGGGACCCAGTACTTC.

This clonotype was detected ten times or more. The rearrangement uses TRBV7-6 and TRBJ1-6, with D possibly being TRBD1 (5 bases). The CDR3 totals 15 residues. The V end was cut by 1 base, the J end by 6 bases, with 10 bases between. Germline V gives CDR1 SGHVS, CDR2 FNYEAQ. CDR3: CASSLGGGPNSPLHF. In DNA form, the CDR3 reads TGTGCCAGCAGCTTAGGTGGGGGTCCTAATTCACCCCTCCACTTT.

The rearrangement links TRBV6-2 or TRBV6-3 to TRBJ2-2, with D possibly TRBD2 on 5 matching bases. CDR3 length: 15 residues. The germline V gene has CDR1 MNHEY and CDR2 SVGEGT. With 2 bases removed from V and 4 bases from J, the gap between germline ends came to 11 bases. The CDR3 sequence: CASSYEGLLTGELFF. In DNA form, the CDR3 reads TGTGCCAGCAGTTACGAAGGACTTCTCACCGGGGAGCTGTTTTTT.

This clonotype was observed at least ten times. This chain joins TRBV7-6 and TRBJ2-2; tentatively, D is TRBD2 (6 bases). The CDR3 runs 15 residues. Between the trimmed V and J ends, which lost 1 base and 5 bases, there was a span of 11 bases. CDR1 SGHVS and CDR2 FNYEAQ come from the germline V gene. CDR3: CASSLVAGSTGELFF. DNA for the CDR3: TGTGCCAGCAGCTTAGTGGCCGGGAGTACCGGGGAGCTGTTTTTT.

This clonotype was detected ten times or more. This rearrangement joins TRBV7-2 to TRBJ2-7, with 14 bases matching TRBD2. The CDR3 sequence is 16 residues long. Germline assignment: CDR1 SGHTA and CDR2 FQGNSA. The V segment lost 1 base and the J segment 6 bases; nucleotides outside the gene matches: 5. This CDR3 reads CASSLEGTSGSLEQYF. CDR3 nucleotides: TGTGCCAGCAGCTTAGAAGGGACTAGCGGGAGTCTCGAGCAGTACTTC.

V gene TRBV19 combines with J gene TRBJ2-1, with 7 bases aligning to TRBD2. The CDR3 length is 15 residues. V shed 8 bases and J 1 base; nucleotides not matched to a gene: 8. Germline V gives CDR1 LNHDA, CDR2 SQIVND (reference sequence). The CDR3 sequence is CASGTGTTSYNEQFF. The DNA for the CDR3 is TGTGCCAGTGGGACCGGGACTACGTCCTACAATGAGCAGTTCTTC.

This clonotype occurred a few times. The chain recombines TRBV6-6 with TRBJ1-2; 8 nucleotides line up with TRBD1. The CDR3 contains 14 residues. With 6 bases clipped from V and 8 bases from J, the junction kept 11 bases outside the gene matches. Looked up from germline, CDR1 is MNHNY and CDR2 is SVGAGI (reference sequence). CDR3 amino acids: CASSDSDRENGYTF. The CDR3 region has the DNA TGTGCCAGCAGCGACTCGGACAGGGAAAACGGCTACACCTTC.

J is TRBJ2-1 and V is TRBV6-2 or TRBV6-3, with TRBD2 matching over 11 bases. CDR3 length equals 18 residues. CDR1 is MNHEY and CDR2 is SVGEGT in the germline V gene. The J segment lost 4 bases and the V segment lost 2 bases, leaving 10 bases of the junction unmatched. Here the CDR3 reads CASSYASLGLAAYNEQFF. The CDR3 DNA reads as TGTGCCAGCAGTTACGCCTCCCTGGGACTAGCGGCTTACAATGAGCAGTTCTTC.

This clonotype has a count of ten or more. The genes are TRBV7-3 and TRBJ2-2; 10 bases align to TRBD2. The CDR3 length is 15 residues. J was trimmed by 4 bases and V by 6 bases; bases with no gene match: 5. From germline, CDR1 is SGHTA and CDR2 FQGTGA. The CDR3 here is CASSKTSGSTGELFF. CDR3 nucleotide sequence: TGTGCCAGCAGTAAGACTAGCGGGTCCACCGGGGAGCTGTTTTTT.

The V gene is TRBV28, the J gene TRBJ2-7; possibly TRBD1 for D (5 bases). V lost 6 bases to trimming and J lost 6 bases, with 15 bases between them. The CDR3 is made up of 13 amino acids. Germline values: CDR1 MDHEN, CDR2 SYDVKM. The CDR3 is CASSRPTAREQYF. For the CDR3, the DNA is TGTGCCAGCAGCCGCCCGACAGCCCGCGAGCAGTACTTC.

The J gene is TRBJ1-4, the V gene TRBV9; no clear D. CDR3 size: 16 residues. The germline V gene encodes CDR1 SGDLS and CDR2 YYNGEE. Trimming removed 0 bases at V and 2 bases at J, with 11 bases between. The CDR3 nucleotides read TGTGCCAGCAGCGTAGGTTCCGGTCTTACTAATGAAAAACTGTTTTTT. It translates to CASSVGSGLTNEKLFF.

This chain uses TRBV28 with TRBJ1-1; TRBD1 matches 7 bases. Trimming at V came to 6 bases and at J to 7 bases, leaving 5 bases not matched to a gene. Germline V gene sequence: CDR1 MDHEN, CDR2 SYDVKM. This CDR3 comprises 12 residues. CDR3 sequence reads: CASRLGTDEAFF. CDR3 sequence (DNA): TGTGCCAGCAGATTAGGGACAGATGAAGCTTTCTTT.

The V and J genes are TRBV30 and TRBJ1-2; D unresolved. CDR1 GTSNPN and CDR2 SVGIG come from the germline V gene (reference sequence). The ends were cut back, 0 bases at V and 1 base at J, with 9 bases in the middle. This CDR3 region has 14 residues. DNA of the CDR3: TGTGCCTGGAGTGTTCGGGCCAGTAACTATGGCTACACCTTC. Amino acids: CAWSVRASNYGYTF. Using reference TRBV30 and TRBJ1-2 for the parts outside the CDR3, the full variable domain is SQTIHQWPATLVQPVGSPLSLECTVEGTSNPNLYWYRQAAGRGLQLLFYSVGIGQISSEVPQNLSASRPQDRQFILSSKKLLLSDSGFYLCAWSVRASNYGYTFGSGTRLTVV.

V usage is TRBV6-2 or TRBV6-3 and J usage is TRBJ1-1, with D uncertain. The CDR3 is 12 residues long. V lost 8 bases and J 6 bases, leaving 13 bases between the germline ends. Germline assignment: CDR1 MNHEY and CDR2 SVGEGT. This chain's CDR3 is CASLGVFAEAFF. The CDR3 DNA sequence: TGTGCCAGCCTGGGAGTTTTCGCTGAAGCTTTCTTT.

The chain is built from TRBV12-5 and TRBJ2-1, with 14 nucleotides matching TRBD2. The CDR3 loop spans 15 amino acids. J gave up 9 bases and V 6 bases, and 7 bases lay outside the gene matches. CDR1 and CDR2 from the germline V gene are LGHNT and FRNRAP. CDR3 coding DNA: TGTGCTAGTGGACAGGGGACTAGCGGGAGAGGTGAGCAGTTCTTC. This encodes CASGQGTSGRGEQFF.

The J gene is TRBJ1-4, the V gene TRBV5-1; tentative D call: TRBD1 (6 bases). The germline V and J ends were trimmed by 3 bases and 1 base, with 10 bases remaining between them. This CDR3 region has 15 residues. Looked up from germline, CDR1 is SGHRS and CDR2 is YFSETQ. CDR3 residues: CASSSQGGTNEKLFF. The CDR3 nucleotides are TGCGCCAGCAGCTCACAGGGTGGAACTAATGAAAAACTGTTTTTT.

This clonotype was seen a few times. The chain employs TRBV6-2 or TRBV6-3 and TRBJ2-1; D call uncertain. The germline V and J ends were trimmed by 2 bases and 5 bases, with 7 bases remaining between them. The CDR3 has 13 amino acids. The germline CDR1 and CDR2 sequences are MNHEY and SVGEGT. The CDR3 sequence is CASSYAGNNEQFF. CDR3 bases: TGTGCCAGCAGTTACGCTGGGAACAATGAGCAGTTCTTC.

The table lists this clonotype with many counts. The rearrangement joins TRBV12-3 or TRBV12-4 to TRBJ2-5; perhaps TRBD2 as D (5 bases). The V end was cut by 5 bases, the J end by 5 bases, with 21 bases between. The CDR3 sequence is 16 residues long. The CDR3 DNA reads as TGTGCCAGCAGTACTGACCCGGGCATCACGGGGGAGACCCAGTACTTC. Its translation: CASSTDPGITGETQYF.

The sample holds many counts of this clonotype. An end of the junction does not agree with germline; a read error may underlie this. The chain has TRBV7-7 and TRBJ2-5; TRBD1 might be the D (6 bases). CDR1 and CDR2 (germline): SSHAT, FNYEAQ (reference sequence). There are 14 residues in the CDR3. In DNA, the CDR3 is TGTGCTAGCAGCTCCACCCCGAGGGGGGAGACCCAGTACTTC. Its protein product is CASSSTPRGETQYF.

This clonotype occurred a few times. CDR3 nucleotides: TGTGCCAGTCTGGACAGCGCCTCCTACGAGCAGTACTTC. Its protein is CASLDSASYEQYF. This chain joins TRBV7-9 and TRBJ2-7, with D maybe TRBD1 (6 bases). There are 13 residues in the CDR3. Germline lookup yields CDR1 SEHNR and CDR2 FQNEAQ (reference sequence). V was pared by 9 bases and J by 0 bases, with 12 bases between.

This clonotype came up many times. The chain couples TRBV7-2 to TRBJ1-1; no clear D gene. Germline CDR1 and CDR2: SGHTA and FQGNSA. Trimming stripped 1 base from V and 0 bases from J, with 6 bases between. The CDR3 length is 14 residues. The CDR3: CASSLGGLNTEAFF. The CDR3 nucleotides read TGTGCCAGCAGCTTAGGGGGTTTGAACACTGAAGCTTTCTTT.